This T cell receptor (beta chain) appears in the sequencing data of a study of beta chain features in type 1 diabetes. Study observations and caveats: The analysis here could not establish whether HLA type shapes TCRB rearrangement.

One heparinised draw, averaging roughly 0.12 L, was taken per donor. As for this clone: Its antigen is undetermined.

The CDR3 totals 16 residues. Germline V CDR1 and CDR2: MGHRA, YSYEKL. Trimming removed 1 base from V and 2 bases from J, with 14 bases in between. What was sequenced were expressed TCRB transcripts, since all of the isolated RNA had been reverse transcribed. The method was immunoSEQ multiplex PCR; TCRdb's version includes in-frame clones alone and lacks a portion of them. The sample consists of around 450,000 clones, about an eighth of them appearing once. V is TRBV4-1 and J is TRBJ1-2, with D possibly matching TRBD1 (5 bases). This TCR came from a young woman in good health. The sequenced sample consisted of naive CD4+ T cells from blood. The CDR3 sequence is CASSQAGGRLNYGYTF. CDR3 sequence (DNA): TGCGCCAGCAGCCAAGCGGGGGGAAGGCTAAACTATGGCTACACCTTC.